The 15 T cell receptor beta chains listed next were all sequenced from one sample in a study of blood T cell repertoires in COVID-19. Repertoires were generated with immunoSEQ multiplex PCR, while TCRdb's copy carries only in-frame clones and drops some. The table has approximately 270,000 clones, 70% to 90% seen once. Material for sequencing was PBMCs or T cells enriched from blood (not recorded which). The receptors here all came from a woman aged 45-65 years who had recovered from COVID-19.

The chain carries TRBV28 and TRBJ2-7; D may be TRBD1 (6 bases). V shed 6 bases and J shed 3 bases, with 12 bases lying between them. The CDR3 is 13 residues long. The germline gives CDR1 MDHEN, CDR2 SYDVKM. The CDR3 region is CASRSGDLYEQYF. The CDR3 DNA follows: TGTGCCAGCAGGTCAGGGGACCTCTACGAGCAGTACTTC.

The V and J genes are TRBV15 and TRBJ1-1; 11 bases agree with TRBD1. Trimming took 1 base from V and 4 from J; bases not matched to a gene: 5. The germline V gene has CDR1 LNHNV and CDR2 YYDKDF (reference sequence). The CDR3 totals 16 residues. The chain's CDR3 is CATSRVSGTGGTEAFF. CDR3 sequence (DNA): TGTGCCACCAGCAGAGTGAGCGGGACAGGGGGCACTGAAGCTTTCTTT.

The chain links TRBV11-2 to TRBJ2-3; D is possibly TRBD1 (5 bases). There are 17 residues in the CDR3. Trimming removed 3 bases from V and 0 bases from J, with 16 bases in between. Germline V CDR1 and CDR2: SGHAT, FQNNGV. The chain's CDR3 is CASSFGQGWGSTDTQYF. CDR3 coding DNA: TGTGCCAGCAGCTTTGGGCAGGGATGGGGCAGCACAGATACGCAGTATTTT.

DNA for the CDR3: TGTGCCAGCAGTTTATTGCCGACTAGCGGGAAAAACAATGAGCAGTTCTTC. Translation: CASSLLPTSGKNNEQFF. The V and J genes are TRBV27 and TRBJ2-1, with TRBD2 matching over 11 bases. Germline V CDR1 and CDR2: MNHEY, SMNVEV (reference sequence). V was clipped by 1 base and J by 5 bases; unmatched bases: 7. This CDR3 has 17 amino acids.

The chain combines TRBV14 with TRBJ2-5; 9 bases are a match to TRBD1. This CDR3 region has 15 residues. V was pared by 4 bases and J by 1 base, with 4 bases of the junction left unmatched. The V gene's germline CDR1 is SGHDN and CDR2 FVKESK. CDR3 sequence (DNA): TGTGCCAGCAGCCGTCGACAGGGGGTCCAAGAGACCCAGTACTTC. It encodes CASSRRQGVQETQYF.

This rearrangement joins TRBV10-2 to TRBJ2-1; 8 nucleotides match TRBD1. Losses at the gene ends were 7 bases for V and 1 base for J; bases not matched to a gene: 3. The CDR3 length is 14 residues. Germline CDR1 and CDR2: WSHSY and SAAADI. CDR3 sequence (DNA): TGCGCCAGCAATAGACAGGGGTCCTACAATGAGCAGTTCTTC. Translating it yields CASNRQGSYNEQFF.

The rearrangement uses TRBV5-1 and TRBJ2-2; D remains unclear. This CDR3 has 16 amino acids. Trimming took 4 bases from V and 0 from J, leaving 13 bases between them. The V gene's germline CDR1 is SGHRS and CDR2 YFSETQ. The CDR3, as DNA: TGCGCCAGCAGCCGTGAGGTGATCGCGAACACCGGGGAGCTGTTTTTT. It is translated as CASSREVIANTGELFF.

The chain has TRBV5-1 and TRBJ2-1; no clear D gene. The CDR3 sequence is 15 residues long. Trimming took 0 bases from V and 6 from J, leaving 13 bases between them. Germline V gene data show CDR1 as SGHRS and CDR2 as YFSETQ. CDR3 loop: CASSLGASLLNEQFF. As DNA, the CDR3 is TGCGCCAGCAGCTTGGGTGCGAGCCTCCTCAATGAGCAGTTCTTC.

This clone appeared once. V usage is TRBV2 and J usage is TRBJ2-7, with TRBD1 matching 10 bases. With 6 bases clipped from V and 6 bases from J, the junction kept 11 bases outside the gene matches. The CDR3 length is 15 residues. Germline values: CDR1 SNHLY, CDR2 FYNNEI. CDR3 DNA sequence: TGTGCCAGCAGCGGCCTTGGACAGGGGGTCGGCGAGCAGTACTTC. Translation: CASSGLGQGVGEQYF.

The chain recombines TRBV5-1 with TRBJ2-3; D is possibly TRBD2 (5 bases). The CDR3 loop spans 15 amino acids. Trimming shortened V by 0 bases and J by 5 bases, and 13 bases separated the two germline ends. Germline lookup yields CDR1 SGHRS and CDR2 YFSETQ. The CDR3 region has the DNA TGCGCCAGCAGCTTGGTGGTGGGAGAGGGAGATACGCAGTATTTT. As protein: CASSLVVGEGDTQYF.

This clone was seen only once. The chain combines TRBV27 with TRBJ2-3, with 8 bases fitting TRBD2. CDR3 size: 16 residues. V trimming: 5 bases; J trimming: 6 bases; junction bases outside the gene matches: 13. Per germline, CDR1 MNHEY and CDR2 SMNVEV (reference sequence). The DNA for the CDR3 is TGTGCCAGCAGTCCTTCAGCGGGAGCGTTGGTTGATACGCAGTATTTT. It yields the protein CASSPSAGALVDTQYF.

V is TRBV3-1 (or the pseudogene TRBV3-2) and J is TRBJ1-5; D gene uncertain. V lost 3 bases to trimming and J lost 3 bases, with 9 bases between them. This CDR3 comprises 14 residues. Germline lookup yields CDR1 LGHDT and CDR2 YNNKEL (reference sequence). This CDR3 is CASSHFGYNQPQHF. The DNA for the CDR3 is TGTGCCAGCAGCCACTTCGGTTACAATCAGCCCCAGCATTTT.

The chain employs TRBV4-1 and TRBJ2-5; D gene uncertain. CDR3 length equals 15 residues. V lost 0 bases, J lost 2 bases, and 10 bases lay in between. The germline gives CDR1 MGHRA, CDR2 YSYEKL. The CDR3 loop reads CASSQEVASQETQYF. CDR3 DNA sequence: TGCGCCAGCAGCCAAGAGGTGGCTAGTCAAGAGACCCAGTACTTC.

The chain uses TRBV28 and TRBJ1-6, with a weak D call TRBD1 (6 bases). Germline CDR1 and CDR2: MDHEN and SYDVKM. With 7 bases removed from V and 8 bases from J, the gap between germline ends came to 21 bases. CDR3 size: 16 residues. The CDR3 region is CASNPLGQIMDSPLHF. The CDR3 coding sequence is TGTGCCAGCAATCCTCTAGGACAGATAATGGATTCACCCCTCCACTTT. Drawing the rest from reference TRBV28 and TRBJ1-6, the complete variable domain is DVKVTQSSRYLVKRTGEKVFLECVQDMDHENMFWYRQDPGLGLRLIYFSYDVKMKEKGDIPEGYSVSREKKERFSLILESASTNQTSMYLCASNPLGQIMDSPLHFGNGTRLTVT.

This chain uses TRBV2 with TRBJ1-5; D uncertain. The CDR3 extends over 15 amino acids. Germline CDR1 and CDR2: SNHLY and FYNNEI. Trimming removed 5 bases at V and 4 bases at J, with 15 bases between. In DNA, the CDR3 is TGTGCCAGCAGTCAAGACCAAACAAATAATCAGCCCCAGCATTTT. It yields the protein CASSQDQTNNQPQHF.